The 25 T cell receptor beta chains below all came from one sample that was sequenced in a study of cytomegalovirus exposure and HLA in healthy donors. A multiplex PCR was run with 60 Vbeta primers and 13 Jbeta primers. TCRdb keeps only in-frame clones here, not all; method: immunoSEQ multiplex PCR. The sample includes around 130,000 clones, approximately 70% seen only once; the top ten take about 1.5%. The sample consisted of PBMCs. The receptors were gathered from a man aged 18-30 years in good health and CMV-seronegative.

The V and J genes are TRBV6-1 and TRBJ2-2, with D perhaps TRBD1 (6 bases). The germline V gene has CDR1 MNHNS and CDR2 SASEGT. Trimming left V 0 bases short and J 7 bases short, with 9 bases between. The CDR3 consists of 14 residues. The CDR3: CASSEAQGGGELFF. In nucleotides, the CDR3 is TGTGCCAGCAGTGAAGCACAGGGCGGCGGGGAGCTGTTTTTT.

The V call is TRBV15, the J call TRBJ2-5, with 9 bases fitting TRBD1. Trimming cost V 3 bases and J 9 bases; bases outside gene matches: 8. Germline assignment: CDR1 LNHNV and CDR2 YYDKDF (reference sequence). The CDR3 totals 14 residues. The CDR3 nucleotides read TGTGCCACCAGCAGCCGGGGGGACAGGGAGCCCCAGTACTTC. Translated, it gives CATSSRGDREPQYF.

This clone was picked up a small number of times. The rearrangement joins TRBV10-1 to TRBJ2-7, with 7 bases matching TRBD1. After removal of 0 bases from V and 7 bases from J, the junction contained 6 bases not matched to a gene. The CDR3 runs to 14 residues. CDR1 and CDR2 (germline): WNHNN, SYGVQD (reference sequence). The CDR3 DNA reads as TGCGCCAGCAGTGAGTCAGCCAGGGGGAAGGAGCAGTACTTC. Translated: CASSESARGKEQYF.

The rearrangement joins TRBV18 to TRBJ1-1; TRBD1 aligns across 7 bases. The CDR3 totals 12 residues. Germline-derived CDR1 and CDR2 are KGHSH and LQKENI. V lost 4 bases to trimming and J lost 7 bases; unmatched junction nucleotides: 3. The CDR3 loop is CASSRRTGEAFF. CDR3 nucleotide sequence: TGTGCCAGCTCACGGCGGACAGGTGAAGCTTTCTTT.

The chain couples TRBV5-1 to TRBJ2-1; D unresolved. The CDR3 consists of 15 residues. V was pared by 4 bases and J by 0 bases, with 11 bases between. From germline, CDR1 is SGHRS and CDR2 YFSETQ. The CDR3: CASSLDMSSYNEQFF. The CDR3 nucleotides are TGCGCCAGCAGCCTCGACATGTCCTCCTACAATGAGCAGTTCTTC.

CDR3 region: CASQGGELFF. In nucleotides, the CDR3 is TGTGCCAGTCAGGGCGGGGAGCTGTTTTTT. The chain carries TRBV19 and TRBJ2-2, with D maybe TRBD1 (5 bases). V lost 8 bases and J 7 bases, leaving 5 bases between the germline ends. CDR3 length: 10 residues. Germline CDR1 LNHDA, CDR2 SQIVND (reference sequence). The full variable domain, its missing parts supplied by reference TRBV19 and TRBJ2-2, is DGGITQSPKYLFRKEGQNVTLSCEQNLNHDAMYWYRQDPGQGLRLIYYSQIVNDFQKGDIAEGYSVSREKKESFPLTVTSAQKNPTAFYLCASQGGELFFGEGSRLTVL.

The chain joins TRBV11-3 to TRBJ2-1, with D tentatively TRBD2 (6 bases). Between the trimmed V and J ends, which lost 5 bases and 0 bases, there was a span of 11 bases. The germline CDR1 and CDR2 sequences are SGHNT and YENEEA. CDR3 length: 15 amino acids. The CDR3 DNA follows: TGTGCCAGCAGCCTCGGGGGATTCTCCTACAATGAGCAGTTCTTC. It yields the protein CASSLGGFSYNEQFF. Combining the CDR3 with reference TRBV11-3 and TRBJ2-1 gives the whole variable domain EAGVVQSPRYKIIEKKQPVAFWCNPISGHNTLYWYLQNLGQGPELLIRYENEEAVDDSQLPKDRFSAERLKGVDSTLKIQPAELGDSAVYLCASSLGGFSYNEQFFGPGTRLTVL.

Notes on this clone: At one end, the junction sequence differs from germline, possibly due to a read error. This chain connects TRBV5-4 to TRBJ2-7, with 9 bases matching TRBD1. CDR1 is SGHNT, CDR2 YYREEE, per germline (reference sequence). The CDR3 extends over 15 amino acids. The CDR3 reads CPSSLDTGGVYEQYF. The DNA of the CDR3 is TGTCCCAGCAGCTTGGATACAGGGGGCGTCTACGAGCAGTACTTC.

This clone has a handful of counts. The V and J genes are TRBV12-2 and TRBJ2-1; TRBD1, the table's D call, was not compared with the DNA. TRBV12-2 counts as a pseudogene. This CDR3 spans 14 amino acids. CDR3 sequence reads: CASRPKEGANEQFF. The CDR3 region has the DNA TGTGCAAGTCGCCCTAAGGAGGGGGCGAACGAGCAGTTCTTC.

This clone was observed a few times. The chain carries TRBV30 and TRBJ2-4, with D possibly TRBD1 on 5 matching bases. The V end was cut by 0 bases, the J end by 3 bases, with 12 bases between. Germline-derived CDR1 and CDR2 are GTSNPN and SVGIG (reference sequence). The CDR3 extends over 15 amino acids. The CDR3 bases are TGTGCCTGGAGTGTGACCCGACAGAACAAAAACATTCAGTACTTC. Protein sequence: CAWSVTRQNKNIQYF.

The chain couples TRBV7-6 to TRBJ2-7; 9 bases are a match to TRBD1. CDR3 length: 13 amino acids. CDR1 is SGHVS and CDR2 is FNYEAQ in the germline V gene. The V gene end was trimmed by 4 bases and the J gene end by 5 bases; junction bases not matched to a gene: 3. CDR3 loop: CASSSWTGDEQYF. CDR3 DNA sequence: TGTGCCAGCAGCTCTTGGACAGGGGACGAGCAGTACTTC.

In nucleotides, the CDR3 is TGTGCCTGGAGCCGGGGGAACTACGAGCAGTACTTC. Translating gives CAWSRGNYEQYF. The J gene is TRBJ2-7, the V gene TRBV30; a possible D gene is TRBD2 (6 bases). V lost 3 bases and J 3 bases, leaving 9 bases between the germline ends. The CDR3 has 12 residues. CDR1 is GTSNPN and CDR2 is SVGIG in the germline V gene (reference sequence).

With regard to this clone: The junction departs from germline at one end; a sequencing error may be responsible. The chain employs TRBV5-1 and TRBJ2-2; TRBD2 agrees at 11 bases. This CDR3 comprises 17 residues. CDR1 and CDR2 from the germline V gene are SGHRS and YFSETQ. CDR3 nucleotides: TGCGCCAGCAGCAAACGTAGCGGGGGGGCGAATACCGGGGAGCTGTTTTTT. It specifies CASSKRSGGANTGELFF.

The CDR3 DNA is TGTGCCAGCAGCTTGGTACTAGCGGGAAGAACCTACGAGCAGTACTTC. It encodes CASSLVLAGRTYEQYF. The chain uses TRBV5-4 and TRBJ2-7; 10 nucleotides line up with TRBD2. Germline values: CDR1 SGHNT, CDR2 YYREEE (reference sequence). J lost 2 bases, V lost 0 bases, and 5 bases had no gene match. This CDR3 is 16 amino acids long. Using reference TRBV5-4 and TRBJ2-7 for the parts outside the CDR3, the full variable domain is ETGVTQSPTHLIKTRGQQVTLRCSSQSGHNTVSWYQQALGQGPQFIFQYYREEENGRGNFPPRFSGLQFPNYSSELNVNALELDDSALYLCASSLVLAGRTYEQYFGPGTRLTVT.

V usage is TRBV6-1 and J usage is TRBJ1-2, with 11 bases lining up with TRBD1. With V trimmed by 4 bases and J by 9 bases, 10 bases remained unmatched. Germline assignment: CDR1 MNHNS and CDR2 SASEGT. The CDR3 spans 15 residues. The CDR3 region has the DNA TGTGCCAGCAGTGCTCGGACAGGGGGCGCCGAAAGCTACACCTTC. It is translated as CASSARTGGAESYTF.

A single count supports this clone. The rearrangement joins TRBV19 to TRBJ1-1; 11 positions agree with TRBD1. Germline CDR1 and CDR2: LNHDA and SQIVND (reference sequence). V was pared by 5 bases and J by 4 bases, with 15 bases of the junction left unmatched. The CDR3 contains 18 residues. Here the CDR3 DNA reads TGTGCCAGTAGTCTATTGGCGAGGGACAGGGGGGAGAGCACTGAAGCTTTCTTT. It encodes CASSLLARDRGESTEAFF.

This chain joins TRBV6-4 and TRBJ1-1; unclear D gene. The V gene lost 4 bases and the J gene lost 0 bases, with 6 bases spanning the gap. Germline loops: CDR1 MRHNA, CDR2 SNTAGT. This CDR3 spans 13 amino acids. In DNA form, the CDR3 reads TGTGCCAGCAGTGTAACAGTGAACACTGAAGCTTTCTTT. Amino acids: CASSVTVNTEAFF.

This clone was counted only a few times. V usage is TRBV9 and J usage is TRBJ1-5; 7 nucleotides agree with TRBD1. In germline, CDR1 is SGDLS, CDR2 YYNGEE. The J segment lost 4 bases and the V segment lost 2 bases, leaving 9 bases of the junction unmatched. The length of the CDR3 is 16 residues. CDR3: CASSVGTAGDNQPQHF. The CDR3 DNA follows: TGTGCCAGCAGCGTGGGGACAGCTGGGGATAATCAGCCCCAGCATTTT.

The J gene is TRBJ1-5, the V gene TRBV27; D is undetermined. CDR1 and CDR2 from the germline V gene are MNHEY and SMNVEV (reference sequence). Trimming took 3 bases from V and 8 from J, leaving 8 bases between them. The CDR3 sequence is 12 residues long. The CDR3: CASSFTGKPQHF. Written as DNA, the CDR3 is TGTGCCAGCAGTTTCACCGGGAAGCCCCAGCATTTT.

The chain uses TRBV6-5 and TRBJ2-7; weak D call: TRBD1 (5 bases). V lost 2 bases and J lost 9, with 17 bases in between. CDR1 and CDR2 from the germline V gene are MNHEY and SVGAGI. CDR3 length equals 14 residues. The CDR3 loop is CASSYGAGPKGQYF. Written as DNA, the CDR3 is TGTGCCAGCAGTTACGGGGCAGGGCCGAAGGGGCAGTACTTC.

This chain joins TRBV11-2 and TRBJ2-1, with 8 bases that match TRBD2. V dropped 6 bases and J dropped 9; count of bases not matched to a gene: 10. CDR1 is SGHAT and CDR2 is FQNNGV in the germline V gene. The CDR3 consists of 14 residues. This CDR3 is CASRPGTRGVEQFF. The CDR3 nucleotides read TGTGCCAGCAGGCCCGGGACTAGGGGGGTTGAGCAGTTCTTC.

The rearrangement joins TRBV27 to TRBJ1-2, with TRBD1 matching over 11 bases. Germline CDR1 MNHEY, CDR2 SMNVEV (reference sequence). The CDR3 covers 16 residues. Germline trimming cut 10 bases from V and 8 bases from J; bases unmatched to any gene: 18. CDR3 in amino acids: CATLNPGTGGGQGYTF. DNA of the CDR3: TGTGCCACCCTCAACCCCGGGACAGGGGGTGGTCAAGGCTACACCTTC.

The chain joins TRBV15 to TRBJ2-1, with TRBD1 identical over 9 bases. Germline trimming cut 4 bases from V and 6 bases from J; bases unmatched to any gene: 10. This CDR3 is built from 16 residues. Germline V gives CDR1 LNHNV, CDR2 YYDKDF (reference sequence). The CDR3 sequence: CATSTPGGTGRNEQFF. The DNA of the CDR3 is TGTGCCACCAGCACACCCGGCGGGACAGGGCGCAATGAGCAGTTCTTC.

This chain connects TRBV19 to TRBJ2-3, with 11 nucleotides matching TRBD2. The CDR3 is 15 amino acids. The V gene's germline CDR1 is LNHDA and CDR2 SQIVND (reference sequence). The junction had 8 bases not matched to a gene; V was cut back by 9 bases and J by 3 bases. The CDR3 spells CASRPLAGGTDTQYF. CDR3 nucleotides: TGTGCCAGCCGGCCGCTAGCGGGGGGTACAGATACGCAGTATTTT.

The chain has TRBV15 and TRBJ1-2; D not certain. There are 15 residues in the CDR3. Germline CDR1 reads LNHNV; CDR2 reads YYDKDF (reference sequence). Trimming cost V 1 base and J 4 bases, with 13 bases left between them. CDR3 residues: CATSRAPGRGYGYTF. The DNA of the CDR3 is TGTGCCACCAGCAGAGCCCCAGGACGGGGCTATGGCTACACCTTC.